These 10 T cell receptor beta chains share one sample of origin, sequenced in a study of radiation and T cells in renal cell carcinoma. TCRdb's table, derived via immunoSEQ multiplex PCR, lists solely in-frame clones and lacks some. The sample lists some 120,000 clones, about 88% occurring once. Time point reported: blood 2 weeks post-SBRT. The treatment here: 15 Gy SBRT to primary tumor, nephrectomy 4 weeks later. The specimen comprised blood, sampled from a patient whose treatment included radiotherapy and nephrectomy. These receptors all stem from an older woman with renal cell carcinoma.

This chain links TRBV30 with TRBJ2-5, with D possibly being TRBD2 (5 bases). The germline gives CDR1 GTSNPN, CDR2 SVGIG (reference sequence). The ends were cut back, 0 bases at V and 5 bases at J, with 7 bases in the middle. The CDR3 extends over 12 amino acids. CDR3: CAWSVAAETQYF. The CDR3 DNA sequence: TGTGCCTGGAGTGTAGCGGCCGAGACCCAGTACTTC.

V is TRBV5-1 and J is TRBJ1-1; D is unclear. V lost 3 bases and J lost 0, with 12 bases in between. From germline, CDR1 is SGHRS and CDR2 YFSETQ. There are 15 residues in the CDR3. CDR3 nucleotide sequence: TGCGCCAGCAGCTCCGGCGGCGGGATGAACACTGAAGCTTTCTTT. This sequence encodes CASSSGGGMNTEAFF.

The J gene is TRBJ1-5, the V gene TRBV19; 10 bases align to TRBD1. The germline V gene has CDR1 LNHDA and CDR2 SQIVND (reference sequence). This CDR3 is built from 15 residues. J gave up 2 bases and V 7 bases, and 5 bases lay outside the gene matches. As DNA, the CDR3 is TGTGCCAGTATTGACAGGGGGCGCGGCAATCAGCCCCAGCATTTT. It codes for CASIDRGRGNQPQHF.

CDR3 amino acids: CASSSAGRVFSGNTIYF. In nucleotides, the CDR3 is TGTGCCAGCAGCTCCGCCGGACGGGTCTTCTCTGGAAACACCATATATTTT. The V gene is TRBV5-6, the J gene TRBJ1-3, with no clear D. The CDR3 is 17 amino acids. V gave up 3 bases and J gave up 0 bases, with 16 bases separating them. Germline CDR1 is SGHDT and CDR2 is YYEEEE.

This clone has only one observation. J is TRBJ2-6 and V is TRBV14; D uncertain. The ends were cut back, 5 bases at V and 0 bases at J, with 8 bases in the middle. The CDR3 spans 15 residues. Germline CDR1 SGHDN, CDR2 FVKESK. CDR3 coding DNA: TGTGCCAGCAGCGGTTTCTCCTCTGGGGCCAACGTCCTGACTTTC. It codes for CASSGFSSGANVLTF.

The chain is built from TRBV25-1 and TRBJ1-6; no definite D call. The V end lost 5 bases, the J end lost 10 bases, and 12 bases lay between the germline ends. In germline, CDR1 is MGHDK, CDR2 SYGVNS. The CDR3 extends over 13 amino acids. DNA for the CDR3: TGTGCCAGCAGTAGGAACTCGGGATCACCCCTCCACTTT. It encodes CASSRNSGSPLHF.

This clone was detected a few times. The chain recombines TRBV4-2 with TRBJ1-1; D is possibly TRBD1 (6 bases). The V end was cut by 0 bases, the J end by 0 bases, with 8 bases between. The CDR3 contains 15 residues. From germline, CDR1 is LGHNA and CDR2 YNFKEQ. CDR3 region: CASSQEDSMNTEAFF. In nucleotides, the CDR3 is TGTGCCAGCAGCCAAGAGGACAGCATGAACACTGAAGCTTTCTTT.

The rearrangement joins TRBV4-3 to TRBJ1-6; D unresolved. Between the trimmed V and J ends, which lost 1 base and 10 bases, there was a span of 8 bases. The CDR3 is 13 residues long. Looked up from germline, CDR1 is LGHNA and CDR2 is YSLEER. This CDR3 is CASSQAGGSPLHF. CDR3 sequence (DNA): TGCGCCAGCAGCCAAGCGGGAGGGTCACCCCTCCACTTT.

This rearrangement joins TRBV6-6 to TRBJ2-7; TRBD1 aligns across 10 bases. The CDR3 extends over 13 amino acids. Germline V lookup: CDR1 MNHNY, CDR2 SVGAGI (reference sequence). The V and J ends lost 9 bases and 2 bases, in that order; junction bases with no gene match: 4. CDR3 loop: CASKDRGAYEQYF. The CDR3 region has the DNA TGTGCCAGTAAGGACAGGGGGGCCTACGAGCAGTACTTC.

The rearrangement joins TRBV7-2 to TRBJ1-1; D is unresolved. The CDR3 is 15 residues long. CDR1 and CDR2 from the germline V gene are SGHTA and FQGNSA. Trimming took 4 bases from V and 0 from J, leaving 12 bases between them. Here the CDR3 reads CASSSHNGMNTEAFF. CDR3 coding DNA: TGTGCCAGCAGCTCCCATAACGGCATGAACACTGAAGCTTTCTTT.